The 2 T cell receptor beta chains below come from one sample, sequenced in a study of T cell responses to AZD1222 COVID-19 vaccine. Clones were read by immunoSEQ multiplex PCR, and TCRdb kept only the in-frame ones, dropping some. The top ten hold about 3.7% of the sample, which has 90,000 to 150,000 clones, over 75% seen once. Material: peripheral blood, obtained on day 0 of AZD1222 vaccination. The receptor source for this set is an adult in good health.

The chain uses TRBV14 and TRBJ2-1; 11 bases agree with TRBD2. Losses at the gene ends were 5 bases for V and 8 bases for J; bases not matched to a gene: 5. Germline CDR1 is SGHDN and CDR2 is FVKESK. The CDR3 totals 14 residues. Here the CDR3 reads CASSFSGGVDEQFF. The CDR3 DNA reads as TGTGCCAGCAGCTTTAGCGGGGGGGTCGATGAGCAGTTCTTC.

The chain is built from TRBV12-3 or TRBV12-4 and TRBJ1-2, with 7 bases fitting TRBD1. The junction had 9 bases not matched to a gene; V was cut back by 6 bases and J by 8 bases. This CDR3 is 13 amino acids long. The DNA for the CDR3 is TGTGCCAGCAGCCTCTTGGACAGGTACGGCTACACCTTC. Its translation is CASSLLDRYGYTF.